This T cell receptor beta chain was obtained from a study of shared clonotypes between healthy human individuals. Study-level background: A donor's plate count was three for CD4 naive and three for CD4 memory; CD8 naive had two and CD8 memory one. Whole-study results and caveats: Several donors held about 5% of naive CD4 clonotypes in common.

CD4+ cell separation produced CD45RA+ naive and CD45RA-negative memory subsets. CDR1 MNHEY and CDR2 SMNVEV come from the germline V gene (reference sequence). This CDR3 spans 13 amino acids. V was trimmed by 0 bases and J by 5 bases, leaving 7 bases between them. Only in-frame clones appear in the TCRdb table, and some are missing; sequencing was by immunoSEQ multiplex PCR. The data hold approximately 240,000 clones, with approximately 65% observed a single time. As for this clone: Antigen unknown.

The TCR was taken from a man between 25 and 39 years old in good health. The V gene is TRBV27, the J gene TRBJ1-1; D gene unclear. Sequencing was performed on memory CD4+ T cells sorted from blood. Regarding subset: CD45RA-negative fraction. CDR3 loop: CASSLSRDTEAFF. In nucleotides, the CDR3 is TGTGCCAGCAGTTTATCTCGTGATACTGAAGCTTTCTTT.